This T cell receptor (beta chain) was obtained from a study of OX40 agonist ivuxolimab in advanced cancers. Clones were sequenced by immunoSEQ multiplex PCR, and TCRdb holds only the in-frame ones, with some missing. Of more than 75,000 clones in the sample, around four fifths are singletons; the top ten hold around 1.1%. Study-wide findings and caveats: In a subset of nonresponders, normalized T-cell clonal expansion was also low. Undetermined was the antigen specificity of the expanded peripheral T cells.

It was autoimmune disease history or systemic immunosuppression that excluded patients. A note on this clone: Its target is unknown.

CDR1 is SGDLS and CDR2 is YYNGEE in the germline V gene. Trimming left V 0 bases short and J 1 base short, with 4 bases between. This CDR3 contains 13 residues. The sequenced sample was CD4+ or CD8+ T cells sorted from blood, obtained in a trial of the OX40 agonist ivuxolimab. The origin of this receptor is an adult with an advanced solid tumor such as melanoma, head and neck, liver or kidney cancer. This chain connects TRBV9 to TRBJ1-2; no clear D gene. The CDR3 DNA is TGTGCCAGCAGCGTAGGGGGTAACTATGGCTACACCTTC. This translates into CASSVGGNYGYTF.